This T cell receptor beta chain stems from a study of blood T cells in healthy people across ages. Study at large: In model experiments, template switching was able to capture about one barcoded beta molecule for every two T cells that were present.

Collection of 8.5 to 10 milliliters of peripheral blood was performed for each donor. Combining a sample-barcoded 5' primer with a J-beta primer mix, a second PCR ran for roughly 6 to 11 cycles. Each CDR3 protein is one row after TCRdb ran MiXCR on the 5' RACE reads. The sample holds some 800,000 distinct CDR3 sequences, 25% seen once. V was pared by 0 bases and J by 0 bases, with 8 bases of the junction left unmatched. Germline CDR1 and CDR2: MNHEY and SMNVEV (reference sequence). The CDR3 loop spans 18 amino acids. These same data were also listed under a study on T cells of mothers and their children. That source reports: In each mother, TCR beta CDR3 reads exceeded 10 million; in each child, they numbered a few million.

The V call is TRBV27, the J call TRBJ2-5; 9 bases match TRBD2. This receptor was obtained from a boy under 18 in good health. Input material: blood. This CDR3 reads CASSLSRSGRAYQETQYF. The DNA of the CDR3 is TGTGCCAGCAGTTTATCCCGTAGCGGGAGAGCCTACCAAGAGACCCAGTACTTC.